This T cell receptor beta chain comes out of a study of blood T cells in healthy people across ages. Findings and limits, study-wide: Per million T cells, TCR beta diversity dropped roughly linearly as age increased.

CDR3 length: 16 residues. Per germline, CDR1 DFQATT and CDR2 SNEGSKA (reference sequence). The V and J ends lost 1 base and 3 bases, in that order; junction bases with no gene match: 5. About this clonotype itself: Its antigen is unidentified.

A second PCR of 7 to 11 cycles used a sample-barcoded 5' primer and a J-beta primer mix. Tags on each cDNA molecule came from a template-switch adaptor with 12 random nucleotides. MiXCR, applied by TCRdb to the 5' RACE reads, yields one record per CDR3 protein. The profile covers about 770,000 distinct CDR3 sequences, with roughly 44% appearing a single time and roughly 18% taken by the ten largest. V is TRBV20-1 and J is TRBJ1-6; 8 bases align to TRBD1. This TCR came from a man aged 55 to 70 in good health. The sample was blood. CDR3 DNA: TGCAGTGCTAGAGGGACAGGGCCTAACTATAATTCACCCCTCCACTTT. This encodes CSARGTGPNYNSPLHF.